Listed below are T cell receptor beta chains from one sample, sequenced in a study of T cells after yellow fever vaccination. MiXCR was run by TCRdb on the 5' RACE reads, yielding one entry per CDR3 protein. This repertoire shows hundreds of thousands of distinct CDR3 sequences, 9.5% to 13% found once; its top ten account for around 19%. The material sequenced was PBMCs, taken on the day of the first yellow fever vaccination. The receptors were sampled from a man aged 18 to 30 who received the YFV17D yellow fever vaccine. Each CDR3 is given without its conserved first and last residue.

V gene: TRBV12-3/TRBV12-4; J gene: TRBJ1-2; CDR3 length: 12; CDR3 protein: ASSLGGSNYGYT
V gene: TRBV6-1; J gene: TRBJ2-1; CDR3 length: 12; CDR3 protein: ASTAGQGWNEQF
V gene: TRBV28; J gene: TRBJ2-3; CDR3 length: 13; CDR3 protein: ASRLTAALTDTQY
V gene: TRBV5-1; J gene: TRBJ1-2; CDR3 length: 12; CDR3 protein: ASSSAGGNYGYT
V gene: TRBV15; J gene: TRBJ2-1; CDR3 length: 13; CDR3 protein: ATSRLAGGNGEQF
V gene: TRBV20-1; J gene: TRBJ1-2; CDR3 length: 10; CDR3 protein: SVRSGYYGYT
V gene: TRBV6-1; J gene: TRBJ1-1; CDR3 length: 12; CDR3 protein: ASSEYHRTSEAF
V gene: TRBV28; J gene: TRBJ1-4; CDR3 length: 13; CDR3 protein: ASSRYMRVYEKLF
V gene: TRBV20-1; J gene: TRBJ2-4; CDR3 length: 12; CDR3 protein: SARAGVAKNIQY
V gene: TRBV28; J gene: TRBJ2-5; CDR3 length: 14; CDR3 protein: ASSPAAGADQETQY
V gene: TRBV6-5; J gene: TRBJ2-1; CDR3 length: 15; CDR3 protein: ASSYSSTGGIYNEQF
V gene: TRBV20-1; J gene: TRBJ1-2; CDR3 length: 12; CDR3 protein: SAGVTTGNYGYT
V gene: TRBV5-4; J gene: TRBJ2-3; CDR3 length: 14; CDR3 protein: ASSLGWGRGSDTQY
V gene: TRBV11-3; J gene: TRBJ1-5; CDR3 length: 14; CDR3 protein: ASSLDRGGEVQPQH
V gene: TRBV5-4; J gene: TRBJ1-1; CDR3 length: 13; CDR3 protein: ASSPILGMNTEAF
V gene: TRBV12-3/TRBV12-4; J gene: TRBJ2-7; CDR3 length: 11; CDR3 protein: ASSLTGTYEQY
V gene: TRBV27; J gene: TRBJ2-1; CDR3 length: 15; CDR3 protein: ASPRRASGGFYNEQF
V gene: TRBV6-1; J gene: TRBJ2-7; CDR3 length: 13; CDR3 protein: ASSLGQGDSYEQY
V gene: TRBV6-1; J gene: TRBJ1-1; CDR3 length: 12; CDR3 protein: ASRRRAMNTEAF
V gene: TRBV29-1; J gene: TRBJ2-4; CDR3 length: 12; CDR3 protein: SVEKRGVENIQY
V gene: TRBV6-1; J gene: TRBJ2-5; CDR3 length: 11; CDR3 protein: ASRDGVGETQY
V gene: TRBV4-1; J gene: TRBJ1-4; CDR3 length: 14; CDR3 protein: ASSQAGYATNEKLF
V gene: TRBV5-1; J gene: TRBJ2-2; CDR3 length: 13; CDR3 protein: ASSSTGGNTGELF
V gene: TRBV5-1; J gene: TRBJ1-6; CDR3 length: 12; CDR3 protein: ASSFLQSNSPLH
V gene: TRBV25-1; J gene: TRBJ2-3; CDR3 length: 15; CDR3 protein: ASSEWSPRRGGVTQY
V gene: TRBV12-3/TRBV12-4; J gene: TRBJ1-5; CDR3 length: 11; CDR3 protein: ASSLAQGQPQH
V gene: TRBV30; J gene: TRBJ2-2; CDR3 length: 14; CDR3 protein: AWSVLRLANTGELF
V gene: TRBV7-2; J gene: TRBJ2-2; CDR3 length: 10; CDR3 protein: ASSLWAGELF
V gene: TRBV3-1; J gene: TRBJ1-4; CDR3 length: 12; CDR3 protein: ASSRNPAGEKLF
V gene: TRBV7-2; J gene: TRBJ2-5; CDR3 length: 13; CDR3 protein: ASSLVPGRDETQY
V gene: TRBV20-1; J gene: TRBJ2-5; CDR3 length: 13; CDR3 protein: SARDWAGGRETQY
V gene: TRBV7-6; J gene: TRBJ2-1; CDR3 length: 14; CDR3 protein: ASSLAPSATGLEQF
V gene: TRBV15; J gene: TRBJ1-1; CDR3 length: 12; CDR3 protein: ATSRGQLATEAF
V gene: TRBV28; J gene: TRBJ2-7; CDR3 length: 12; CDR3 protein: ASRRSGDTYEQY
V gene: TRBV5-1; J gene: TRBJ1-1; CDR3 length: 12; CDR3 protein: ASSLENPNTEAF
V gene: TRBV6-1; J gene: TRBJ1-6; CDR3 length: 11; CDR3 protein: ASRDRGLRYLH
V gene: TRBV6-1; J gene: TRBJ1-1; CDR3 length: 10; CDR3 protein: ASSEFSRRAF
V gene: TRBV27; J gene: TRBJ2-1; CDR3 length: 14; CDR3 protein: ASTSSRGASYNEQF